This T cell receptor (beta chain) was recorded in a study of blood T cell repertoires in COVID-19. The count of this clone is one. The protocol was immunoSEQ multiplex PCR, while the TCRdb copy is restricted to in-frame clones and leaves out a portion. The table shows more than 450,000 clones, with 87% occurring only once. CDR1 and CDR2 from the germline V gene are MRHNA and SNTAGT. This CDR3 has 13 amino acids. V dropped 4 bases and J dropped 8 bases, with 12 bases sitting between them. The specimen sequenced was PBMCs or T cells enriched from blood (not recorded which). The TCR comes from a woman under 30 who had recovered from COVID-19. The V call is TRBV6-4, the J call TRBJ1-5; D is unresolved. The chain's CDR3 is CASSVSSGEPQHF. CDR3 nucleotide sequence: TGTGCCAGCAGTGTCTCTTCCGGGGAGCCCCAGCATTTT.